The 12 T cell receptor beta chains below were found in one sample sequenced in a study of CD8+CD57+ T cells in acquired aplastic anemia (dated by TCRdb to the late 2010s). TCRdb shows the sequencer as Illumina HiSeq 2000. TCR beta VDJ combination and CDR3 sequence profiling used genomic DNA as the template. Using fastp trimming at Q25 and MiXCR clonotype assembly, TCRdb reanalyzed the public sequencing data and kept in-frame beta chains. Records with the same CDR3 protein are collapsed into one entry carrying the most frequent genes and DNA. The sample data list 200,000 to 300,000 distinct CDR3 sequences, and around half of these were observed just once. Of the sample, approximately 8% is held by the ten largest clones. The patients picked for sequencing were ones in whom flow cytometry had shown an expansion of CD8+CD57+ cells. The source material was sorted CD4+, CD8+, or CD8+CD57+ T cells (not recorded which) from PBMCs. Receptors were obtained from a human donor with aplastic anemia.

The chain employs TRBV4-1 and TRBJ2-7; the D is unclear. This CDR3 is 13 amino acids long. Germline loops: CDR1 MGHRA, CDR2 YSYEKL. The V gene lost 4 bases and the J gene lost 5 bases, with 12 bases spanning the gap. CDR3 in DNA: TGCGCCAGCAGCCTTACAGCTTCCCACGAGCAGTACTTC. Its translation: CASSLTASHEQYF.

This clonotype was counted many times. The gene calls are TRBV14 and TRBJ2-7; tentatively, D is TRBD2 (6 bases). The CDR3 is 13 amino acids. Germline CDR1 SGHDN, CDR2 FVKESK. V shed 4 bases and J shed 1 base, with 8 bases lying between them. As DNA, the CDR3 is TGTGCCAGCAGCCCGGGAGTTTCCTACGAGCAGTACTTC. Translating gives CASSPGVSYEQYF.

Remarks on this clonotype: The CDR3 does not end in the conserved phenylalanine or tryptophan, so this is likely a read error. V is TRBV30 and J is TRBJ2-1; unclear D gene. With 4 bases removed from V and 2 bases from J, the gap between germline ends came to 6 bases. This CDR3 has 12 residues. The germline V gene has CDR1 GTSNPN and CDR2 SVGIG (reference sequence). This CDR3 reads CAWTRTYNEQFS. In DNA, the CDR3 is TGTGCCTGGACTAGGACCTACAATGAGCAGTTCTCC.

The genes are TRBV25-1 and TRBJ2-1; D is unresolved. The germline V gene has CDR1 MGHDK and CDR2 SYGVNS. V gave up 0 bases and J gave up 10 bases, with 10 bases separating them. This CDR3 contains 13 residues. The CDR3 DNA sequence: TGTGCCAGCAGTGAATATCCCCTACCCGAGCAGTTCTTC. Amino acids: CASSEYPLPEQFF.

This clonotype came up a few times. One end of the junction fails to match germline, which may point to a read error. The chain employs TRBV5-1 and TRBJ1-6; 9 positions match TRBD1. This CDR3 spans 14 amino acids. CDR1 and CDR2 from the germline V gene are SGHRS and YFSETQ. CDR3 region: CASGDRAGSSPLHF. The CDR3 nucleotides are TGTGCCAGCGGGGACAGGGCAGGCAGTTCACCCCTCCACTTT.

Ten or more counts support this clonotype. The chain joins TRBV7-2 to TRBJ1-5, with 10 bases matching TRBD1. This CDR3 is built from 16 residues. V was pared by 3 bases and J by 6 bases, with 8 bases of the junction left unmatched. Germline V gives CDR1 SGHTA, CDR2 FQGNSA. In DNA form, the CDR3 reads TGTGCCAGCAGCTTCCGGGACAGGGGTTTGGGTCAGCCCCAGCATTTT. Its protein product is CASSFRDRGLGQPQHF.

The rearrangement uses TRBV2 and TRBJ2-7; 9 nucleotides match TRBD2. The trim removed 7 bases at V and 5 bases at J, leaving 6 bases unmatched. The CDR3 spans 13 residues. The germline gives CDR1 SNHLY, CDR2 FYNNEI. CDR3 DNA: TGTGCCAGCACGGGACTAGCTATGAACGAGCAGTACTTC. This sequence encodes CASTGLAMNEQYF.

This clonotype was observed many times. The gene calls are TRBV2 and TRBJ2-3, with D maybe TRBD2 (5 bases). Germline V lookup: CDR1 SNHLY, CDR2 FYNNEI. The CDR3 is made up of 12 amino acids. V was trimmed by 3 bases and J by 12 bases, leaving 13 bases between them. CDR3 in amino acids: CASSERASIQYF. CDR3 sequence (DNA): TGTGCCAGCAGTGAGAGGGCCAGTATACAGTATTTT.

There are a few counts of this clonotype. The chain joins TRBV24-1 to TRBJ2-3, with D possibly TRBD2 on 5 matching bases. V was shortened by 1 base and J by 11 bases, with 24 bases between the two germline ends. Germline values: CDR1 KGHDR, CDR2 SFDVKD. The CDR3 is 17 residues long. The CDR3 is CATSDLGRESSYNEQYF. In DNA form, the CDR3 reads TGTGCCACCAGTGATTTAGGACGGGAAAGCTCCTACAATGAGCAGTATTTT.

This clonotype came up a few times. A much larger clone sits a single nucleotide away, making a read error possible. The chain recombines TRBV20-1 with TRBJ1-4, with D tentatively TRBD1 (6 bases). Germline V CDR1 and CDR2: DFQATT, SNEGSKA (reference sequence). This CDR3 is 14 amino acids long. CDR3 amino acids: CSTRLQGTNEKLFF. The CDR3 bases are TGCAGTACTAGATTACAGGGAACTAATGAAAAACTGTTTTTT.

In this sample, this clonotype turned up many times. CDR3 sequence: CASSWIAGDESGANVLTF. The DNA for the CDR3 is TGTGCCAGCAGCTGGATAGCGGGAGACGAGTCTGGGGCCAACGTCCTGACTTTC. V gene TRBV7-8 combines with J gene TRBJ2-6; 9 positions agree with TRBD2. Trimming removed 4 bases from V and 1 base from J; junction bases left unmatched: 8. The CDR3 sequence is 18 residues long. Per germline, CDR1 SGHVS and CDR2 FQNEAQ.

The table lists this clonotype with many counts. This sequence joins TRBV7-2 and TRBJ2-1; 8 bases are shared with TRBD1. The CDR3 is made up of 15 amino acids. Germline assignment: CDR1 SGHTA and CDR2 FQGNSA. V shed 6 bases, J shed 5 bases, and the junction held 9 bases outside the gene matches. The CDR3: CASRAGTGLNNEQFF. For the CDR3, the DNA is TGTGCCAGCAGAGCCGGGACAGGACTAAACAATGAGCAGTTCTTC.